This T cell receptor beta chain was captured in a study of blood T cell repertoires in COVID-19. This table comes from immunoSEQ multiplex PCR, and its TCRdb copy is limited to in-frame clones, with some not included. This table has over 200,000 clones, roughly four fifths appearing once. The receptor was isolated from an elderly woman with COVID-19, enrolled during active disease. Sequenced: peripheral blood.

Here the CDR3 reads CASSISWTGRSGGELFF. The CDR3, as DNA: TGTGCCAGTAGTATATCTTGGACAGGGCGTTCTGGCGGGGAGCTGTTTTTT. This chain links TRBV19 with TRBJ2-2, with 8 bases aligning to TRBD1. The CDR3 spans 17 residues. Looked up from germline, CDR1 is LNHDA and CDR2 is SQIVND (reference sequence). V trimming: 2 bases; J trimming: 7 bases; junction bases outside the gene matches: 12. The full variable domain, rest sourced from reference TRBV19 and TRBJ2-2, is DGGITQSPKYLFRKEGQNVTLSCEQNLNHDAMYWYRQDPGQGLRLIYYSQIVNDFQKGDIAEGYSVSREKKESFPLTVTSAQKNPTAFYLCASSISWTGRSGGELFFGEGSRLTVL.